This entry concerns a single T cell receptor beta chain. The CDR3 is 14 residues long. From germline, CDR1 is SEHNR and CDR2 FQNEAQ (reference sequence). Trimming cost V 6 bases and J 3 bases, with 14 bases left between them. After constant-region reverse-primer amplification, full-length variable regions underwent semi-nested PCR with Nested Universal Primer A. TCRdb independently ran MiXCR on the 5' RACE reads; one entry per CDR3 protein. Seen here are tens of thousands of distinct CDR3 sequences, around a quarter observed once, and the top ten hold approximately 4%. Source material: memory CD4+ T cells sorted from blood. The subset is: memory CD4+ T cells, CD4+CD45RO+CD25-. The TCR comes from a female donor with breast cancer. The chain links TRBV7-9 to TRBJ1-2; D is perhaps TRBD1 (6 bases). The CDR3 here is CASSNRELDYGYTF. As DNA, the CDR3 is TGTGCCAGCAGTAACAGGGAGCTAGACTATGGCTACACCTTC.